This T cell receptor (beta chain) was obtained from a study of T-cell reconstitution after alpha-beta-depleted transplantation in children. The sample holds a few counts of this clonotype. Germline V gene sequence: CDR1 DFQATT, CDR2 SNEGSKA (reference sequence). CDR3 length: 14 residues. The germline V and J ends were trimmed by 0 bases and 10 bases, with 13 bases remaining between them. Unique molecular identifiers were incorporated during preparation of the TCRbeta library. TCRdb used MiXCR to reprocess the PCR reads, holding one entry per CDR3 protein. The data hold over 400,000 distinct CDR3 sequences, with approximately 42% observed a single time.

The material was PBMCs, obtained before TCRalphabeta/CD19-depleted stem cell transplant. V gene TRBV20-1 combines with J gene TRBJ1-6; a weak D match, TRBD1 (5 bases). The TCR sequence derives from a girl aged 2 to 10 with aplastic anemia, due to receive a stem cell transplant. The CDR3 coding sequence is TGCAGTGCTAGAGATTGGGACCCCAACTCACCCCTCCACTTT. It yields the protein CSARDWDPNSPLHF.